This TCR beta chain originates from a study of T cell clonotyping in hematopoietic cell transplantation (dated by TCRdb to the early 2020s). With respect to the entire study: In the study, approximately 140 blood samples were gathered from roughly 35 consecutive transplant recipients and their related donors. Recruitment of patients ran from September 2015 to early 2017, and follow-up continued until late 2020 or until death.

Including cysteine and phenylalanine, the CDR3 has 14 amino acids. Only CDR3 DNA is held: 42 bases, read in frame from base 1. The germline V gene encodes CDR1 SQVTM and CDR2 ANQGSEA. V is cut by 2 bases and J by 0 bases, and the space between the germline ends is 9 bases. Study-wide findings and limitations: The sample size was limited, and CD4 and CD8 repertoire contributions could not be separated because cells were not sorted. Broader TCR repertoire diversity after transplant was predicted by Inverse Simpson Index values from donors and from recipients before transplant. Overlap with donor repertoires was found for only a small fraction of recipient repertoires, with over 95% found to appear de novo at the given depth. Recipient TCR diversity fell after transplant, with pathologically expanded clonotypes rising progressively from day 30 to day 180.

With the immunoSEQ assay, which is a bias-controlled multiplex PCR relying on V- and J-specific primers, TCR beta CDR3 regions were amplified from genomic DNA. A proprietary barcode and Illumina adapter sequences were added to the CDR3 amplicons in a second PCR step. An Illumina MiSeq instrument was used for sequencing of the CDR3 libraries. Concerning the study's data processing: Export and quality control were handled in immunoSEQ Analyzer 3.0, while downstream analyses relied on R Bioconductor and Immunarch. Only productive rearrangements in the normalized downsampled data set went into calculating the repertoire metrics. In the normalized cohort, a clonotype counted as pathologically expanded if the clonotype was larger than 5 templates. The Inverse Simpson Index served as the measure of repertoire diversity. CMV-specificity analyses were carried out on the non-normalized data set to capture all clonotypes. This immuneACCESS table, as held by TCRdb, lists in-frame sequences with V and J called but not all clones. Of the missing ones, under half trace to an unresolved V gene in checked studies; the others have no known cause. V, J and clone size reflect that table, while D and trimming were determined from the DNA. This sample gives 65,000 to 75,000 clones in total; around 94% of them show up just once. Roughly 1.7% of the sample is taken by the ten largest.

Remarks on this clone: Its antigen is still unknown. The record has no base qualities; no much larger clone is one base away.

Blood samples for TCR beta sequencing were given by related transplant donors. Using Nuclei Lysis Solution, genomic DNA was extracted from unfractionated peripheral blood mononuclear cells that were either fresh or cryopreserved. This receptor was obtained from a man between 50 and 59 years old in good health. Some clones in this sample may be carry-over from other donors' samples. The chain is made from TRBV29-1 and TRBJ2-3; the D gene cannot be resolved reliably. The sequenced material came from peripheral blood mononuclear cells. The sequenced DNA is TGCAGCGTTGAACGCGTACCTAGCACAGATACGCAGTATTTT. It translates as CSVERVPSTDTQYF.